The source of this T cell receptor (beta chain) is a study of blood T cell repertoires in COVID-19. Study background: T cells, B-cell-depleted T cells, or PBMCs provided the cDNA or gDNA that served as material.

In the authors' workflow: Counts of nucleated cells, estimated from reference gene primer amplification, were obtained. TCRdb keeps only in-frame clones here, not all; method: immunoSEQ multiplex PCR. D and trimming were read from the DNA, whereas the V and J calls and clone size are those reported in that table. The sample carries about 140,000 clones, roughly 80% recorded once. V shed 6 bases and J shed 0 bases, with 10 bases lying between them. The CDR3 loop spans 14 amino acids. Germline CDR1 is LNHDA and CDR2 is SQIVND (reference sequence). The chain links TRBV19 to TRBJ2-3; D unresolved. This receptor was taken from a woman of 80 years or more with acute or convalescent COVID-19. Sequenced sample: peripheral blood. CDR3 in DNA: TGTGCCAGTAGACGAACAGCTAGCACAGATACGCAGTATTTT. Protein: CASRRTASTDTQYF.